A single TCR beta chain is shown here with its context. As processed by the authors: Nucleated cell counts were estimated from reference gene primer amplification. Profiled with immunoSEQ multiplex PCR; TCRdb holds only in-frame clones, not every one. V and J calls and clone size are those listed in that table; D and trimming were worked out from the DNA. Of approximately 100,000 clones in the sample, approximately 90% were seen once. This specimen comes from a study of blood T cell repertoires in COVID-19. Study-wide context: Researchers got acute and convalescent COVID-19 samples from the United States, Italy and Spain.

The CDR3 length is 15 residues. V gave up 1 base and J gave up 1 base, with 10 bases separating them. Germline CDR1 is SGHVS and CDR2 is FNYEAQ. The sample taken for sequencing was peripheral blood. The rearrangement joins TRBV7-6 to TRBJ1-1, with unresolved D. The receptor's source is a man in his sixties with acute or convalescent COVID-19. The CDR3 here is CASSLGGAGNTEAFF. In DNA, the CDR3 is TGTGCCAGCAGCTTAGGTGGAGCCGGGAACACTGAAGCTTTCTTT.